The next 14 T cell receptor beta chains were all read from a single sample in a study of blood T cell repertoires in COVID-19. Sequencing used immunoSEQ multiplex PCR; TCRdb keeps in-frame clones, though not all of them. Of some 180,000 clones listed, more than 80% were seen once; the top ten hold under 9.5%. Specimen: peripheral blood. The source of these receptors is a woman aged 55-75 years with acute or convalescent COVID-19.

The V and J genes are TRBV10-1 and TRBJ2-7, with 7 bases aligning to TRBD2. This CDR3 comprises 14 residues. Germline loops: CDR1 WNHNN, CDR2 SYGVQD (reference sequence). The J segment lost 4 bases and the V segment lost 2 bases, leaving 5 bases of the junction unmatched. The CDR3 region is CASSEAGVVYEQYF. Here the CDR3 DNA reads TGCGCCAGCAGTGAGGCGGGAGTAGTTTACGAGCAGTACTTC.

The rearrangement links TRBV15 to TRBJ2-1; 7 bases fit TRBD1. The CDR3 consists of 15 residues. CDR1 LNHNV and CDR2 YYDKDF come from the germline V gene (reference sequence). Trimming took 1 base from V and 5 from J; bases not matched to a gene: 5. The CDR3 DNA follows: TGTGCCACCAGCAGAGTTTGGGACAGTAACAATGAGCAGTTCTTC. Its protein product is CATSRVWDSNNEQFF.

The V call is TRBV2, the J call TRBJ2-4; 9 bases are shared with TRBD2. Germline loops: CDR1 SNHLY, CDR2 FYNNEI. With 1 base clipped from V and 15 bases from J, the junction kept 10 bases outside the gene matches. This CDR3 contains 14 residues. The CDR3, as DNA: TGTGCCAGCAGTGAAGGCGGTATTAGCGGGAGACGGTACTTC. This sequence encodes CASSEGGISGRRYF.

The CDR3 DNA follows: TGTGCCAGCAGTGACGCCCCGCGGGGCTACACCTTC. It translates to CASSDAPRGYTF. The V gene is TRBV2, the J gene TRBJ1-2; D call uncertain. V lost 3 bases and J 8 bases, leaving 10 bases between the germline ends. Per the germline V gene, CDR1 is SNHLY and CDR2 is FYNNEI. The CDR3 loop spans 12 amino acids.

The chain has TRBV19 and TRBJ1-5; no firm D call. The V gene's germline CDR1 is LNHDA and CDR2 SQIVND (reference sequence). This CDR3 is built from 14 residues. Deletions cut 3 bases from V and 7 bases from J, with 13 bases between. The DNA for the CDR3 is TGTGCCAGTAGTATGGTTCCCTCAGGACAGCCCCAGCATTTT. This translates into CASSMVPSGQPQHF.

With respect to this clone: The germline gene is not matched at one end of the junction; a read error may be the cause. The chain is built from TRBV27 and TRBJ2-7; weak D call: TRBD1 (5 bases). Germline V CDR1 and CDR2: MNHEY, SMNVEV (reference sequence). CDR3 length: 13 residues. CDR3 nucleotides: TGTGTCAGCAGTTTTGGGGCGGTCTACGAGCAGTACTTC. This translates into CVSSFGAVYEQYF.

The rearrangement joins TRBV9 to TRBJ2-5; D perhaps matches TRBD1 (5 bases). The CDR3 runs 15 residues. Germline V gives CDR1 SGDLS, CDR2 YYNGEE. Trimming shortened V by 0 bases and J by 5 bases, and 14 bases separated the two germline ends. CDR3 in DNA: TGTGCCAGCAGCGTAGCGGTAGGGGCTGGGGAGACCCAGTACTTC. Its protein product is CASSVAVGAGETQYF. Drawing the rest from reference TRBV9 and TRBJ2-5, the complete variable domain is DSGVTQTPKHLITATGQRVTLRCSPRSGDLSVYWYQQSLDQGLQFLIQYYNGEERAKGNILERFSAQQFPDLHSELNLSSLELGDSALYFCASSVAVGAGETQYFGPGTRLLVL.

The chain employs TRBV7-8 and TRBJ2-7, with D perhaps TRBD1 (5 bases). The CDR3 loop spans 13 amino acids. V gave up 1 base and J gave up 5 bases, with 9 bases separating them. CDR1 is SGHVS and CDR2 is FQNEAQ in the germline V gene. This CDR3 is CASSLDLGDEQYV. The CDR3 DNA sequence: TGTGCCAGCAGCTTAGATTTAGGGGACGAGCAGTACGTC.

The rearrangement uses TRBV28 and TRBJ2-1; 12 positions match TRBD2. Germline CDR1 reads MDHEN; CDR2 reads SYDVKM. This CDR3 is 15 amino acids long. V shed 5 bases and J 8 bases; nucleotides not matched to a gene: 7. The CDR3 DNA sequence: TGTGCCAGCAGTGTGACTAGCGGGAGTAGCTATGAGCAGTTCTTC. Its translation: CASSVTSGSSYEQFF. The variable domain in full, completed from reference TRBV28 and TRBJ2-1, reads DVKVTQSSRYLVKRTGEKVFLECVQDMDHENMFWYRQDPGLGLRLIYFSYDVKMKEKGDIPEGYSVSREKKERFSLILESASTNQTSMYLCASSVTSGSSYEQFFGPGTRLTVL.

The chain has TRBV19 and TRBJ2-1, with 7 positions matching TRBD2. Germline values: CDR1 LNHDA, CDR2 SQIVND (reference sequence). V was clipped by 3 bases and J by 4 bases; unmatched bases: 15. This CDR3 has 18 residues. CDR3 coding DNA: TGTGCCAGTAGTATGAGTAGGGGAAAAGCGGGACCTTACAATGAGCAGTTCTTC. Amino acid sequence: CASSMSRGKAGPYNEQFF.

The CDR3: CASSPPRTATNEKLFF. The CDR3 region has the DNA TGTGCCAGCTCACCACCGCGGACAGCAACTAATGAAAAACTGTTTTTT. This chain uses TRBV18 with TRBJ1-4; D perhaps matches TRBD1 (6 bases). The germline gives CDR1 KGHSH, CDR2 LQKENI. V was cut by 0 bases and J by 0 bases, with 8 bases left in between. The CDR3 runs 16 residues.

A note on this clone: Other DNA variants within this sample encode the same CDR3. CDR3 amino acids: CASRDRQGHGYTF. The DNA of the CDR3 is TGTGCCAGTCGCGATCGACAGGGTCATGGCTACACCTTC. V usage is TRBV19 and J usage is TRBJ1-2, with TRBD1 matching over 7 bases. V shed 8 bases, J shed 6 bases, and the junction held 9 bases outside the gene matches. The CDR3 contains 13 residues. Germline V gives CDR1 LNHDA, CDR2 SQIVND (reference sequence).

J is TRBJ2-6 and V is TRBV21-1; the table assigns TRBD1, which was not confirmed against the DNA. TRBV21-1 is a pseudogene. This CDR3 is built from 18 residues. This CDR3 reads CASSKGGTGDSGANVLTF. The CDR3 region has the DNA TGTGCCAGCAGCAAAGGAGGGACAGGGGATTCTGGGGCCAACGTCCTGACTTTC.

This clone was seen just once. The chain uses TRBV3-1 (or the pseudogene TRBV3-2) and TRBJ2-1, with D tentatively TRBD2 (5 bases). This CDR3 region has 14 residues. V lost 4 bases and J lost 5, with 12 bases in between. Germline CDR1 is LGHDT and CDR2 is YNNKEL (reference sequence). The CDR3 protein is CASSPGYYNNEQFF. CDR3 DNA: TGTGCCAGCAGCCCGGGATACTACAACAATGAGCAGTTCTTC.